This is a list of T cell receptor beta chains from one sample in a study of blood T cell repertoires in COVID-19. Some clones are missing from TCRdb's copy, which holds only in-frame ones; the method was immunoSEQ multiplex PCR. The sample lists tens of thousands of clones; approximately 81% were seen once. Sequencing was done on a sample of peripheral blood. These receptors came from a human donor in a cohort sampled during active COVID-19. Both conserved end residues are part of each CDR3. Each record gives: clone size, V gene, J gene, D gene, CDR3 DNA, CDR3 protein. A D gene is named only where the DNA matches it firmly. Clone sizes are given selectively: once, few, many, or a class where the clone is expanded.

>NA|TRBV12-3/TRBV12-4|TRBJ1-1|NA
TGTGCCAGCAGCCTACCGGCAGGAGAAGCTTTCTTT
CASSLPAGEAFF
>NA|TRBV18|TRBJ2-7|TRBD1
TGTGCCAGCTCACCACGGGACAGGGACGAGCAGTACTTC
CASSPRDRDEQYF
>NA|TRBV7-9|TRBJ1-6|TRBD1
TGTGCCAGCAGCTTTACAGGGGTGAATAATTCACCCCTCCACTTT
CASSFTGVNNSPLHF
>NA|TRBV7-3|TRBJ2-1|NA
TGTGCCAGCAGCCTCCAGGGGGGCTCCTACAATGAGCAGTTCTTC
CASSLQGGSYNEQFF
>NA|TRBV10-3|TRBJ1-3|TRBD1
TGTGCCACTGAGGGGACAGGGGCGGACACCATATATTTT
CATEGTGADTIYF
>NA|TRBV7-6|TRBJ1-1|NA
TGTGCCAGCAGCTTAGCTACCCGGGGTGAAGCTTTCTTT
CASSLATRGEAFF
>NA|TRBV6-6|TRBJ1-6|NA
TGTGCCAGCAGTCCAAGACAGACCTTAGGCTCACCCCTCCACTTT
CASSPRQTLGSPLHF
>NA|TRBV6-5|TRBJ1-1|NA
TGTGCCAGCAGAACCCAGGGTTCCGAAGCTTTCTTT
CASRTQGSEAFF
>NA|TRBV5-6|TRBJ2-1|TRBD2
TGTGCCAGCAGTTCTCAAATATTTAGCGGGGGGGCGAATGAGCAGTTCTTC
CASSSQIFSGGANEQFF
>NA|TRBV7-6|TRBJ2-3|NA
TGTGCCAGCAGCTTATCTTTTGTATCAGATACGCAGTATTTT
CASSLSFVSDTQYF
>medium-sized|TRBV18|TRBJ2-7|TRBD1
TGTGCCAGCTCACCTCCCGGGACAGGGGTTTTATACGAGCAGTACTTC
CASSPPGTGVLYEQYF
>few|TRBV10-2|TRBJ1-1|TRBD1
TGCGCCACCCGACAGGGCCCCTCGAACACTGAAGCTTTCTTT
CATRQGPSNTEAFF